These 16 T cell receptor beta chains were sequenced from one sample in a study of cytomegalovirus exposure and HLA in healthy donors. 13 Jbeta primers and 60 Vbeta primers were used for the PCR. Measured with immunoSEQ multiplex PCR; TCRdb has only the in-frame clones, and not every one. The sample lists 12,000 to 15,000 clones, 60% to 70% occurring once. The sequenced sample consisted of PBMCs. These receptors were obtained from a woman in her fifties or sixties in good health and CMV-seropositive.

The gene calls are TRBV5-4 and TRBJ2-6; D not resolved. Trimming removed 0 bases from V and 0 bases from J, with 13 bases in between. In germline, CDR1 is SGHNT, CDR2 YYREEE (reference sequence). This CDR3 is built from 18 residues. The CDR3 sequence is CASSLDLTAFSGANVLTF. CDR3 DNA sequence: TGTGCCAGCAGCTTGGATTTAACAGCTTTCTCTGGGGCCAACGTCCTGACTTTC. The full variable domain, its missing parts supplied by reference TRBV5-4 and TRBJ2-6, is ETGVTQSPTHLIKTRGQQVTLRCSSQSGHNTVSWYQQALGQGPQFIFQYYREEENGRGNFPPRFSGLQFPNYSSELNVNALELDDSALYLCASSLDLTAFSGANVLTFGAGSRLTVL.

In its sample, this clone was seen a few times. J is TRBJ2-7 and V is TRBV6-1; 11 bases align to TRBD2. Germline V gene sequence: CDR1 MNHNS, CDR2 SASEGT. The ends lost 10 bases at V and 1 base at J; junction bases unmatched: 9. The CDR3 sequence is 15 residues long. CDR3 in amino acids: CATSVTSGRSYEQYF. Here the CDR3 DNA reads TGTGCCACATCGGTAACTAGCGGGAGATCCTACGAGCAGTACTTC.

The V and J genes are TRBV7-9 and TRBJ1-1; D call uncertain. The CDR3 spans 13 residues. Germline V gene data show CDR1 as SEHNR and CDR2 as FQNEAQ (reference sequence). V lost 1 base and J lost 12, with 15 bases in between. The CDR3 here is CASSLETPRKTFF. The CDR3 DNA reads TGTGCCAGCAGCTTAGAGACCCCCAGGAAGACTTTCTTT.

V gene TRBV25-1 combines with J gene TRBJ1-1; perhaps TRBD1 as D (5 bases). The CDR3 contains 14 residues. The germline V gene has CDR1 MGHDK and CDR2 SYGVNS. Between the trimmed V and J ends, which lost 4 bases and 1 base, there was a span of 10 bases. As DNA, the CDR3 is TGTGCCAGCAGTGGTCTGGGGGGGAACACTGAAGCTTTCTTT. As protein: CASSGLGGNTEAFF. Full variable domain (missing parts from reference TRBV25-1 and TRBJ1-1): EADIYQTPRYLVIGTGKKITLECSQTMGHDKMYWYQQDPGMELHLIHYSYGVNSTEKGDLSSESTVSRIRTEHFPLTLESARPSHTSQYLCASSGLGGNTEAFFGQGTRLTVV.

A few counts support this clone. V and J are TRBV28 and TRBJ2-7, with D uncertain. V lost 4 bases, J lost 6 bases, and 16 bases lay in between. This CDR3 spans 14 amino acids. Germline CDR1 reads MDHEN; CDR2 reads SYDVKM. CDR3 DNA: TGTGCCAGCAGTTCAAGTTTGAGGATCTCCGAGCAGTACTTC. This sequence encodes CASSSSLRISEQYF.

By share, this clone ranks as medium-sized (0.01 to 0.1%). This chain uses TRBV6-4 with TRBJ2-2; TRBD2 matches 8 bases. Germline loops: CDR1 MRHNA, CDR2 SNTAGT. J was trimmed by 4 bases and V by 5 bases; bases with no gene match: 0. This CDR3 region has 13 residues. In DNA form, the CDR3 reads TGTGCCAGCAGTAGCGGGAGCACCGGGGAGCTGTTTTTT. Translation gives CASSSGSTGELFF.

The V and J genes are TRBV20-1 and TRBJ1-1; D gene unclear. The V and J ends lost 6 bases and 8 bases respectively, with 13 bases between them. Germline V gene data show CDR1 as DFQATT and CDR2 as SNEGSKA (reference sequence). The CDR3 has 11 residues. The CDR3: CSAAREDEAFF. CDR3 DNA: TGCAGTGCAGCACGGGAGGACGAAGCTTTCTTT.

This chain uses TRBV7-2 with TRBJ1-1; weak D call: TRBD1 (6 bases). The length of the CDR3 is 14 residues. Trimming cost V 10 bases and J 6 bases, with 21 bases left between them. Germline CDR1 is SGHTA and CDR2 is FQGNSA. This CDR3 reads CAIQLRQGKAEAFF. The CDR3 DNA sequence: TGTGCCATCCAGCTTAGGCAGGGGAAGGCTGAAGCTTTCTTT.

CDR3 sequence: CAWVGGTGELFF. CDR3 in DNA: TGTGCCTGGGTAGGGGGCACCGGGGAGCTGTTTTTT. The V gene is TRBV30, the J gene TRBJ2-2; a possible D gene is TRBD1 (6 bases). The V gene's germline CDR1 is GTSNPN and CDR2 SVGIG (reference sequence). This CDR3 spans 12 amino acids. V dropped 5 bases and J dropped 4 bases, with 8 bases sitting between them.

This clone came up a few times. The chain joins TRBV29-1 to TRBJ1-5; D unresolved. The germline V and J ends were trimmed by 6 bases and 4 bases, with 10 bases remaining between them. The V gene's germline CDR1 is SQVTM and CDR2 ANQGSEA. The CDR3 covers 12 residues. In DNA, the CDR3 is TGCAGCGTACGTTCAGTTAATCAGCCCCAGCATTTT. This encodes CSVRSVNQPQHF.

The CDR3 is CASRTGDSYGYTF. CDR3 sequence (DNA): TGTGCCAGTCGTACAGGGGACAGCTATGGCTACACCTTC. The chain uses TRBV6-1 and TRBJ1-2; 7 bases line up with TRBD1. The CDR3 is 13 residues long. V gave up 9 bases and J gave up 4 bases; unmatched junction bases: 8. Germline-derived CDR1 and CDR2 are MNHNS and SASEGT.

The rearrangement joins TRBV18 to TRBJ1-5; D remains unclear. This CDR3 spans 15 amino acids. Looked up from germline, CDR1 is KGHSH and CDR2 is LQKENI. V was pared by 2 bases and J by 3 bases, with 11 bases between. Here the CDR3 DNA reads TGTGCCAGCTCACCAAGAAAACGGTTCAATCAGCCCCAGCATTTT. This translates into CASSPRKRFNQPQHF.

The V and J genes are TRBV7-3 and TRBJ2-1, with TRBD2 matching over 7 bases. J gave up 7 bases and V 5 bases, and 8 bases lay outside the gene matches. This CDR3 is 14 amino acids long. Germline CDR1 and CDR2: SGHTA and FQGTGA. The CDR3 loop reads CASSLGPSGNEQFF. In DNA form, the CDR3 reads TGTGCCAGCAGCCTGGGTCCTAGCGGAAATGAGCAGTTCTTC.

The DNA of the CDR3 is TGCAGCGTAGTCGGTGACAGGGGGCTTGTGCAGTACTTC. Translation: CSVVGDRGLVQYF. This chain connects TRBV29-1 to TRBJ2-7, with 10 bases fitting TRBD1. The CDR3 is made up of 13 amino acids. CDR1 and CDR2 (germline): SQVTM, ANQGSEA. V dropped 6 bases and J dropped 9; count of bases not matched to a gene: 11.

This clone has only one observation. CDR3 protein: CGGRQFYTDTQYF. DNA for the CDR3: TGCGGCGGGAGGCAATTCTACACAGATACGCAGTATTTT. This chain connects TRBV29-1 to TRBJ2-3; 8 bases are shared with TRBD2. Per germline, CDR1 SQVTM and CDR2 ANQGSEA. CDR3 size: 13 residues.

This clone was found once. V is TRBV6-1 and J is TRBJ2-1; weak D call: TRBD2 (6 bases). Germline V gene lookup returns CDR1 MNHNS and CDR2 SASEGT. With 6 bases removed from V and 6 bases from J, the gap between germline ends came to 18 bases. CDR3 length: 15 amino acids. The CDR3 is CASRGRGLILNEQFF. The CDR3 DNA reads TGTGCCAGCAGGGGGCGGGGTCTGATACTCAATGAGCAGTTCTTC.